This T cell receptor (beta chain) was observed in a study of blood T cells in healthy people across ages. The second PCR ran about 6 to 11 cycles with a sample-barcoded 5' primer and J-beta primers. TCRdb redid the calling of the 5' RACE reads with MiXCR, one entry per CDR3 protein. The sample yields about 930,000 distinct CDR3 sequences, almost 30% seen once. The length of the CDR3 is 11 residues. In germline, CDR1 is GTSNPN, CDR2 SVGIG (reference sequence). This sample was also put to use in a study of T cells of mothers and their children. From that report: Each 15 ul cDNA reaction used roughly 1.4 ug RNA; all RNA was used. Related mother-child pairs showed slightly higher but non-significant overlap than unrelated pairs.

The sequence was obtained from a woman in her thirties or forties in good health. This chain connects TRBV30 to TRBJ2-4; no reliable D call. The J call is in doubt because the DNA end fits TRBJ2-7 better. Sequences were obtained from blood. The CDR3 spells CAWRNSTEQYF. CDR3 nucleotide sequence: TGTGCCTGGAGGAACAGTACCGAGCAGTACTTC.